The next 28 T cell receptor beta chains were all read from a single sample in a study of shared clonotypes between healthy human individuals. Some clones are missing from TCRdb's copy, which holds only in-frame ones; the method was immunoSEQ multiplex PCR. The sample lists approximately 2.5 million clones; approximately 94% were seen once. Sequencing used naive CD4+ T cells sorted from blood. Subset specified: CD45RA+ positively selected. All receptors come from a man between 18 and 35 years old in good health.

This clone was counted a single time. The chain uses TRBV11-2 and TRBJ2-7; TRBD1 matches at 12 bases. V dropped 5 bases and J dropped 4; count of bases not matched to a gene: 6. CDR1 is SGHAT, CDR2 FQNNGV, per germline. This CDR3 contains 15 residues. CDR3 loop: CASSRGQGAVYEQYF. The DNA of the CDR3 is TGTGCCAGCAGCAGGGGACAGGGGGCTGTTTACGAGCAGTACTTC.

The gene calls are TRBV11-1 and TRBJ1-1, with a weak D call TRBD1 (5 bases). The V end lost 4 bases, the J end lost 3 bases, and 15 bases lay between the germline ends. The CDR3 extends over 15 amino acids. Germline values: CDR1 SGHAT, CDR2 FQDESV (reference sequence). In DNA form, the CDR3 reads TGTGCCAGCAGCTCCAGGGACCGGGCCGACACTGAAGCTTTCTTT. Translating gives CASSSRDRADTEAFF.

This clone was observed a single time. The same CDR3 can be traced to other DNA sequences in this sample. The rearrangement uses TRBV2 and TRBJ2-1; 7 bases fit TRBD2. The CDR3 spans 15 residues. The V segment lost 4 bases and the J segment 7 bases; nucleotides outside the gene matches: 10. The germline CDR1 and CDR2 sequences are SNHLY and FYNNEI. The CDR3 coding sequence is TGTGCCAGCAGTGTTAGGTCGGGGGGAGGGAATGAGCAGTTCTTC. This gives the protein CASSVRSGGGNEQFF.

The chain employs TRBV7-8 and TRBJ2-7, with D perhaps given as TRBD1 or TRBD2 (5 bases each). Germline CDR1 is SGHVS and CDR2 is FQNEAQ. The CDR3 consists of 14 residues. Trimming pared 5 bases from V and 6 bases from J, leaving 17 bases between. CDR3 DNA: TGTGCCAGCAGCGTGACGGGGCGATTTGGCGAGCAGTACTTC. Translated, it gives CASSVTGRFGEQYF.

V and J are TRBV5-1 and TRBJ1-3; no clear D gene. Germline lookup yields CDR1 SGHRS and CDR2 YFSETQ. The CDR3 sequence is 16 residues long. Between the trimmed V and J ends, which lost 2 bases and 2 bases, there was a span of 14 bases. CDR3 sequence reads: CASSLMATGTGNTIYF. Written as DNA, the CDR3 is TGCGCCAGCAGCTTAATGGCTACTGGGACTGGAAACACCATATATTTT.

This clone was seen more than once but under ten times. The same CDR3 arises from other DNA sequences in this sample as well. The rearrangement uses TRBV5-4 and TRBJ1-1; D not certain. Per the germline V gene, CDR1 is SGHNT and CDR2 is YYREEE (reference sequence). This CDR3 has 13 amino acids. Trimming removed 0 bases at V and 4 bases at J, with 7 bases between. CDR3 sequence reads: CASSLEGGTEAFF. The CDR3 region has the DNA TGTGCCAGCAGCTTGGAGGGCGGCACTGAAGCTTTCTTT.

V and J are TRBV9 and TRBJ2-3, with D possibly TRBD2 on 6 matching bases. The germline gives CDR1 SGDLS, CDR2 YYNGEE. The length of the CDR3 is 18 residues. V was pared by 3 bases and J by 2 bases, with 22 bases between. The CDR3: CASSAPPTGTPITDTQYF. The CDR3 bases are TGTGCCAGCAGCGCTCCCCCGACCGGGACTCCAATCACAGATACGCAGTATTTT.

The rearrangement links TRBV7-2 to TRBJ2-6; no clear D. CDR3 size: 15 residues. Germline CDR1 is SGHTA and CDR2 is FQGNSA. Trimming left V 3 bases short and J 2 bases short, with 8 bases between. The CDR3 reads CASSLRVTGANVLTF. DNA of the CDR3: TGTGCCAGCAGCTTGAGAGTGACTGGGGCCAACGTCCTGACTTTC.

The count of this clone is one. The chain is built from TRBV30 and TRBJ2-2; the match to TRBD2 covers 7 bases. Per germline, CDR1 GTSNPN and CDR2 SVGIG (reference sequence). The CDR3 is 14 amino acids. The V and J ends lost 3 bases and 4 bases, in that order; junction bases with no gene match: 5. As DNA, the CDR3 is TGTGCCTGGAGGGGAGGGGATAGCACCGGGGAGCTGTTTTTT. Its translation is CAWRGGDSTGELFF. The entire variable domain, with the rest obtained from reference TRBV30 and TRBJ2-2, is as follows: SQTIHQWPATLVQPVGSPLSLECTVEGTSNPNLYWYRQAAGRGLQLLFYSVGIGQISSEVPQNLSASRPQDRQFILSSKKLLLSDSGFYLCAWRGGDSTGELFFGEGSRLTVL.

The gene calls are TRBV30 and TRBJ2-1; no firm D call. With 3 bases removed from V and 5 bases from J, the gap between germline ends came to 2 bases. CDR3 length: 10 amino acids. Looked up from germline, CDR1 is GTSNPN and CDR2 is SVGIG (reference sequence). The CDR3 nucleotides read TGTGCCTGGAGAAACAATGAGCAGTTCTTC. Its protein is CAWRNNEQFF.

The chain carries TRBV4-3 and TRBJ2-1, with 8 bases lining up with TRBD1. Per the germline V gene, CDR1 is LGHNA and CDR2 is YSLEER. With 0 bases clipped from V and 2 bases from J, the junction kept 6 bases outside the gene matches. The CDR3 totals 17 residues. The CDR3 nucleotides read TGCGCCAGCAGCCAAGACCTGACAGGGGTGACCTACAATGAGCAGTTCTTC. It is translated as CASSQDLTGVTYNEQFF.

CDR3 sequence reads: CASSPRNPGLAVTGELFF. CDR3 bases: TGTGCCAGTAGTCCGCGTAACCCGGGACTAGCGGTCACCGGGGAGCTGTTTTTT. This chain links TRBV19 with TRBJ2-2, with TRBD2 identical over 11 bases. The CDR3 runs to 18 residues. The germline gives CDR1 LNHDA, CDR2 SQIVND (reference sequence). V was clipped by 5 bases and J by 4 bases; unmatched bases: 12.

Notes on this clone: This specimen includes other DNA sequences encoding the same CDR3. V usage is TRBV30 and J usage is TRBJ1-2; D is ambiguous. V gave up 0 bases and J gave up 4 bases, with 3 bases separating them. CDR3 length equals 11 residues. Germline values: CDR1 GTSNPN, CDR2 SVGIG (reference sequence). In nucleotides, the CDR3 is TGTGCCTGGAGTGTACGCTATGGCTACACCTTC. Translated, it gives CAWSVRYGYTF.

The CDR3 nucleotides are TGTGCCAGCAGCCCCCGCCAAAAACCCGGGGAGCTGTTTTTT. This encodes CASSPRQKPGELFF. The chain links TRBV7-2 to TRBJ2-2; D gene unclear. Trimming pared 5 bases from V and 6 bases from J, leaving 13 bases between. Germline V lookup: CDR1 SGHTA, CDR2 FQGNSA. The CDR3 spans 14 residues.

The chain uses TRBV30 and TRBJ1-6; D is unresolved. Germline CDR1 GTSNPN, CDR2 SVGIG (reference sequence). CDR3 size: 17 residues. The germline V and J ends were trimmed by 1 base and 7 bases, with 20 bases remaining between them. The CDR3 DNA is TGTGCCTGGAGTGGGCTGTTTGGCAATTCTGGAAATTCACCCCTCCACTTT. Amino acids: CAWSGLFGNSGNSPLHF.

The V and J genes are TRBV20-1 and TRBJ2-7; D perhaps matches TRBD2 (5 bases). Germline assignment: CDR1 DFQATT and CDR2 SNEGSKA (reference sequence). With 5 bases removed from V and 3 bases from J, the gap between germline ends came to 8 bases. The CDR3 is 11 amino acids. This CDR3 reads CSAGLNYEQYF. The CDR3 DNA reads as TGCAGTGCTGGACTTAACTACGAGCAGTACTTC.

The rearrangement joins TRBV10-2 to TRBJ2-1; either TRBD1 or TRBD2 may fit D (7 bases each). The germline gives CDR1 WSHSY, CDR2 SAAADI. The CDR3 runs 15 residues. V shed 6 bases and J shed 6 bases, with 18 bases lying between them. CDR3 nucleotides: TGCGCCAGCAGAATCCAGGGGGGGACCAGCAATGAGCAGTTCTTC. Its translation: CASRIQGGTSNEQFF.

The chain employs TRBV7-2 and TRBJ2-2; 7 bases match TRBD2. The CDR3 runs 15 residues. Germline assignment: CDR1 SGHTA and CDR2 FQGNSA. V gave up 7 bases and J gave up 0 bases; unmatched junction bases: 5. DNA for the CDR3: TGTGCCAGCACCCCTAGCGGCCCGAACACCGGGGAGCTGTTTTTT. This sequence encodes CASTPSGPNTGELFF.

The chain recombines TRBV29-1 with TRBJ1-1, with D unresolved. Germline-derived CDR1 and CDR2 are SQVTM and ANQGSEA. The CDR3 is made up of 13 amino acids. V was shortened by 0 bases and J by 6 bases, with 11 bases between the two germline ends. The CDR3 loop is CSVEERPAAEAFF. As DNA, the CDR3 is TGCAGCGTTGAAGAGAGGCCGGCCGCTGAAGCTTTCTTT.

V and J are TRBV5-8 and TRBJ1-2; D unclear. The CDR3 is made up of 15 amino acids. V was shortened by 0 bases and J by 4 bases, with 13 bases between the two germline ends. CDR1 and CDR2 from the germline V gene are SGHTS and YDEGEE. The CDR3 DNA sequence: TGTGCCAGCAGCTTGGGGCACAGCGGTGGCTATGGCTACACCTTC. The encoded protein is CASSLGHSGGYGYTF. Together with reference TRBV5-8 and TRBJ1-2, the CDR3 gives the full variable domain: EAGVTQSPTHLIKTRGQQATLRCSPISGHTSVYWYQQALGLGLQFLLWYDEGEERNRGNFPPRFSGRQFPNYSSELNVNALELEDSALYLCASSLGHSGGYGYTFGSGTRLTVV.

V and J are TRBV6-1 and TRBJ2-4, with D unresolved. The CDR3 totals 16 residues. The germline V and J ends were trimmed by 4 bases and 3 bases, with 16 bases remaining between them. Germline loops: CDR1 MNHNS, CDR2 SASEGT. The CDR3 coding sequence is TGTGCCAGCAGTGGCCCTTGGAGCTTCGGCAAAAACATTCAGTACTTC. This translates into CASSGPWSFGKNIQYF.

This chain joins TRBV4-1 and TRBJ1-6, with 9 positions matching TRBD1. Germline assignment: CDR1 MGHRA and CDR2 YSYEKL. This CDR3 has 20 residues. With 3 bases clipped from V and 7 bases from J, the junction kept 19 bases outside the gene matches. CDR3 nucleotides: TGCGCCAGCAGCCAGACCGGGACAGGGATGGGCCGGGGAGGGAATTCACCCCTCCACTTT. Translating gives CASSQTGTGMGRGGNSPLHF.

The table lists this clone with a count of one. This sequence joins TRBV7-2 and TRBJ2-1, with D possibly being TRBD1 (5 bases). This CDR3 region has 14 residues. The germline gives CDR1 SGHTA, CDR2 FQGNSA. V was trimmed by 0 bases and J by 5 bases, leaving 8 bases between them. The CDR3 DNA is TGTGCCAGCAGCTTAGCCCGACAGAACAATGAGCAGTTCTTC. Translated: CASSLARQNNEQFF. Full variable domain (missing parts from reference TRBV7-2 and TRBJ2-1): GAGVSQSPSNKVTEKGKDVELRCDPISGHTALYWYRQSLGQGLEFLIYFQGNSAPDKSGLPSDRFSAERTGGSVSTLTIQRTQQEDSAVYLCASSLARQNNEQFFGPGTRLTVL.

This CDR3 reads CASSVSDANTGELFF. The CDR3 nucleotides read TGTGCCAGCAGCGTCAGTGACGCGAACACCGGGGAGCTGTTTTTT. V is TRBV11-2 and J is TRBJ2-2, with D unclear. This CDR3 comprises 15 residues. Trimming cost V 5 bases and J 0 bases, with 10 bases left between them. From germline, CDR1 is SGHAT and CDR2 FQNNGV.

The chain combines TRBV9 with TRBJ2-5; a possible D gene is TRBD1 (5 bases). From germline, CDR1 is SGDLS and CDR2 YYNGEE. The ends were cut back, 6 bases at V and 4 bases at J, with 13 bases in the middle. The CDR3 extends over 13 amino acids. CDR3: CASTDSLGETQYF. Here the CDR3 DNA reads TGTGCCAGCACAGACAGTTTGGGAGAGACCCAGTACTTC.

The chain carries TRBV30 and TRBJ2-7; D may correspond to TRBD1 or TRBD2 (5 bases each). The V gene lost 0 bases and the J gene lost 2 bases, with 11 bases spanning the gap. The CDR3 totals 14 residues. The germline CDR1 and CDR2 sequences are GTSNPN and SVGIG (reference sequence). The CDR3 loop is CAWSVLGATYEQYF. The CDR3 DNA reads as TGTGCCTGGAGTGTGCTCGGGGCCACCTACGAGCAGTACTTC.

Note on this clone: The junction shows a germline mismatch at one end, possibly a read error. The rearrangement uses TRBV28 and TRBJ2-7; weak D call: TRBD1 (6 bases). This CDR3 spans 16 amino acids. Germline V CDR1 and CDR2: MDHEN, SYDVKM. CDR3 region: CASSVTGYSGSYERYF. The CDR3 DNA reads as TGTGCCAGCAGTGTTACAGGGTACTCGGGCTCCTACGAGCGGTACTTC.

This chain links TRBV18 with TRBJ2-7; D is perhaps TRBD1 or TRBD2 (5 bases each). Between the trimmed V and J ends, which lost 3 bases and 3 bases, there was a span of 15 bases. CDR3 length: 15 amino acids. Germline CDR1 reads KGHSH; CDR2 reads LQKENI. The CDR3 protein is CASSPTSTRGYEQYF. The CDR3 DNA sequence: TGTGCCAGCTCACCCACTTCAACTAGGGGCTACGAGCAGTACTTC.